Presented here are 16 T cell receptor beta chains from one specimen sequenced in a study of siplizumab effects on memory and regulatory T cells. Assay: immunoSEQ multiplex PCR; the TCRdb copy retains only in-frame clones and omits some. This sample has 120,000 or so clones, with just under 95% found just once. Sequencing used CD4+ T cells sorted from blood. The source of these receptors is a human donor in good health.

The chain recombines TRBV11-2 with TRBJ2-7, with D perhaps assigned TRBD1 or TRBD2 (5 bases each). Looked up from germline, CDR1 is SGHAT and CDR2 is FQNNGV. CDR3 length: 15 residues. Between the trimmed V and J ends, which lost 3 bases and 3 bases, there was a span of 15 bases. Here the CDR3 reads CASSLAGTSFYEQYF. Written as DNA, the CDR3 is TGTGCCAGCAGCTTGGCCGGGACCTCCTTCTACGAGCAGTACTTC. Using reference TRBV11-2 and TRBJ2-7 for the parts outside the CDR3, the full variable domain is EAGVAQSPRYKIIEKRQSVAFWCNPISGHATLYWYQQILGQGPKLLIQFQNNGVVDDSQLPKDRFSAERLKGVDSTLKIQPAKLEDSAVYLCASSLAGTSFYEQYFGPGTRLTVT.

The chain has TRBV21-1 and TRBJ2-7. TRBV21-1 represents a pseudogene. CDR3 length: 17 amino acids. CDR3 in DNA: TGTGCCCCCAGGGGAGGCAATACCGCTACGAGCAGTACCCCGGGGGACTTC. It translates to CAPRGGNTATSSTPGDF.

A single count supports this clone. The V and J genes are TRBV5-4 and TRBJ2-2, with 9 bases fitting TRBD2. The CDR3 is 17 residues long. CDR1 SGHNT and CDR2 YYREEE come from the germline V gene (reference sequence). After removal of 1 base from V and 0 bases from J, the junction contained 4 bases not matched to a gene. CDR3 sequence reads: CASSLSAGGSNTGELFF. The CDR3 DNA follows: TGTGCCAGCAGCTTGTCAGCGGGGGGCTCGAACACCGGGGAGCTGTTTTTT.

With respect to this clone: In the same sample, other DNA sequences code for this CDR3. CDR3 protein: CASSAPGQRGYTF. The CDR3 DNA reads as TGCGCCAGCAGCGCGCCGGGACAGAGGGGCTACACCTTC. The genes are TRBV5-1 and TRBJ1-2, with 7 bases lining up with TRBD1. V trimming: 4 bases; J trimming: 8 bases; junction bases outside the gene matches: 8. The CDR3 runs to 13 residues. Looked up from germline, CDR1 is SGHRS and CDR2 is YFSETQ.

CDR3 coding DNA: TGTGCCAGCAGTGATCCGCGGGGCAGGGCAGCTGGAAACACCATATATTTT. As protein: CASSDPRGRAAGNTIYF. The chain couples TRBV2 to TRBJ1-3; D may be TRBD1 (5 bases). V gave up 3 bases and J gave up 2 bases, with 17 bases separating them. The CDR3 consists of 17 residues. From germline, CDR1 is SNHLY and CDR2 FYNNEI.

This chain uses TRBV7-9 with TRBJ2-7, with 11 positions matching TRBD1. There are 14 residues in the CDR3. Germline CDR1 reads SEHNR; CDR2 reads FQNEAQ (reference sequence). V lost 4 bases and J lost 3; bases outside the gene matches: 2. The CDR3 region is CASSSGTGGYEQYF. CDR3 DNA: TGTGCCAGCAGCTCGGGGACAGGGGGCTACGAGCAGTACTTC.

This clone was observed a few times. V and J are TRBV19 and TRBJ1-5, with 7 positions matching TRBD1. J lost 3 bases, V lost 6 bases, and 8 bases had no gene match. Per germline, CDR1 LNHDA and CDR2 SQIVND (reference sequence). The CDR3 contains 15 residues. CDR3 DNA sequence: TGTGCCAGTAGCGACGGGACAGTCCCCAATCAGCCCCAGCATTTT. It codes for CASSDGTVPNQPQHF.

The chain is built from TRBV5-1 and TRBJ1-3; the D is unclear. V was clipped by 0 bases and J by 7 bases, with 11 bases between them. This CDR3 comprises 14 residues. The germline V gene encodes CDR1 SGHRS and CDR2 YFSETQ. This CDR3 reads CASSLEGRVNTIYF. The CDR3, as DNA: TGCGCCAGCAGCTTGGAGGGTCGGGTTAACACCATATATTTT.

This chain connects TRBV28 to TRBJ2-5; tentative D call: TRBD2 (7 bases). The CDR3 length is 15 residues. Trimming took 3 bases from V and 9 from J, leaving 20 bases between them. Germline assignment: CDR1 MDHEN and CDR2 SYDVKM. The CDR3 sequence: CASSFELRGGRAQYF. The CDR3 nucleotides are TGTGCCAGCAGTTTTGAACTTAGGGGGGGAAGAGCCCAGTACTTC.

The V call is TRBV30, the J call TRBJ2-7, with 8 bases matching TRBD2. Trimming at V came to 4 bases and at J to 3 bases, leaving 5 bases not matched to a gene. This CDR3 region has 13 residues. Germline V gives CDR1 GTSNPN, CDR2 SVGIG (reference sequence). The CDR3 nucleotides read TGTGCCTGGAAACATACTAGCGGCTACGAGCAGTACTTC. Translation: CAWKHTSGYEQYF.

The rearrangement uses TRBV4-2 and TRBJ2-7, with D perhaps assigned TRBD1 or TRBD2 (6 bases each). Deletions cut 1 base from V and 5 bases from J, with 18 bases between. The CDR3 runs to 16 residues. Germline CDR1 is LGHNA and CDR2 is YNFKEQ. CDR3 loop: CASSQGGLAKGDEQYF. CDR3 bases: TGTGCCAGCAGCCAAGGAGGGCTAGCGAAGGGGGACGAGCAGTACTTC.

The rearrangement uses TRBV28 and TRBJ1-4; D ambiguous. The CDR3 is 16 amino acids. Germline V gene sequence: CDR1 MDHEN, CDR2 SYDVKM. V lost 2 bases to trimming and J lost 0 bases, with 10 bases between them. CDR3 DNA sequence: TGTGCCAGCAGTTTAAATCCGTCGGCAACTAATGAAAAACTGTTTTTT. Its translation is CASSLNPSATNEKLFF.

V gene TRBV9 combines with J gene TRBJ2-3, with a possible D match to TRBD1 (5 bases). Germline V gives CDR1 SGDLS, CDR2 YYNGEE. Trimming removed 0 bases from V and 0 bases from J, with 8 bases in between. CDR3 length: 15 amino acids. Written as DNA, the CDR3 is TGTGCCAGCAGCGTAGTGGCAGGGAGCACAGATACGCAGTATTTT. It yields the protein CASSVVAGSTDTQYF.

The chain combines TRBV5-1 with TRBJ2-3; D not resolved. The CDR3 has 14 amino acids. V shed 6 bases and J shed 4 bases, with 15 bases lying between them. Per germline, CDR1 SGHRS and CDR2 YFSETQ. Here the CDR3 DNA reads TGCGCCAGCACCCCAACTTCAGGCTCAGATACGCAGTATTTT. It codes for CASTPTSGSDTQYF.

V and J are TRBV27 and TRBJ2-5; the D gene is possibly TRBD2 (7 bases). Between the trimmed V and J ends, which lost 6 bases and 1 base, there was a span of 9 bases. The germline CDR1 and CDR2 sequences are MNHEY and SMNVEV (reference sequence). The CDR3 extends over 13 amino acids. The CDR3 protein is CASRGGAQETQYF. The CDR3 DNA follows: TGTGCCAGCAGGGGGGGGGCCCAAGAGACCCAGTACTTC.

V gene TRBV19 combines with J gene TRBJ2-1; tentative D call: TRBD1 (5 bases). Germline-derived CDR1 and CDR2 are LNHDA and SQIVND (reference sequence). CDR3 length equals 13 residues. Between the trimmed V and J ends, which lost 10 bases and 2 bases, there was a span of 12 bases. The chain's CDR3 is CATQGGAYNEQFF. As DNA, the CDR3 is TGTGCCACTCAGGGTGGGGCCTACAATGAGCAGTTCTTC. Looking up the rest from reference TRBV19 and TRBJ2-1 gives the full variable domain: DGGITQSPKYLFRKEGQNVTLSCEQNLNHDAMYWYRQDPGQGLRLIYYSQIVNDFQKGDIAEGYSVSREKKESFPLTVTSAQKNPTAFYLCATQGGAYNEQFFGPGTRLTVL.